One sample yielded the 15 T cell receptor beta chains listed below, sequenced in a study of OX40 agonist ivuxolimab in advanced cancers. Profiled with immunoSEQ multiplex PCR; TCRdb holds only in-frame clones, not every one. Of around 92,000 clones listed, approximately 95% are singletons. The sample was CD4+ or CD8+ T cells sorted from blood, taken in a trial of the OX40 agonist ivuxolimab. The receptors were gathered from an adult with an advanced solid tumor such as melanoma, head and neck, liver or kidney cancer.

This clone was counted a few times. This chain connects TRBV10-1 to TRBJ1-1; 7 positions agree with TRBD1. Germline V gene data show CDR1 as WNHNN and CDR2 as SYGVQD (reference sequence). With V trimmed by 2 bases and J by 5 bases, 2 bases remained unmatched. The CDR3 is 13 residues long. CDR3 in DNA: TGCGCCAGCAGTGAGGAGGGGGCGACTGAAGCTTTCTTT. This gives the protein CASSEEGATEAFF.

This sequence joins TRBV7-9 and TRBJ1-1; D ambiguous. V shed 2 bases and J shed 3 bases, with 7 bases lying between them. The CDR3 sequence is 13 residues long. Germline CDR1 and CDR2: SEHNR and FQNEAQ (reference sequence). The CDR3 protein is CASSLTSYTEAFF. The CDR3 DNA follows: TGTGCCAGCAGCTTAACTTCGTACACTGAAGCTTTCTTT.

With respect to this clone: Other DNA variants within this sample encode the same CDR3. V and J are TRBV27 and TRBJ1-1; 7 bases align to TRBD1. The CDR3 runs 14 residues. Losses at the gene ends were 2 bases for V and 7 bases for J; bases not matched to a gene: 7. Germline-derived CDR1 and CDR2 are MNHEY and SMNVEV (reference sequence). In DNA form, the CDR3 reads TGTGCCAGCAGTTTAAGGCCAGGGGGGAATGAAGCTTTCTTT. Translated: CASSLRPGGNEAFF.

This rearrangement joins TRBV7-2 to TRBJ2-1; 9 bases are a match to TRBD2. The germline CDR1 and CDR2 sequences are SGHTA and FQGNSA. The CDR3 is 15 residues long. J was trimmed by 4 bases and V by 5 bases; bases with no gene match: 6. Written as DNA, the CDR3 is TGTGCCAGCAGCCGCGGGGGGGCGGTATACAATGAGCAGTTCTTC. Amino acid sequence: CASSRGGAVYNEQFF.

The CDR3 reads CASSFEGNYGYTF. The CDR3 nucleotides read TGTGCCAGCAGTTTTGAAGGGAACTATGGCTACACCTTC. The chain uses TRBV27 and TRBJ1-2; D gene unclear. This CDR3 has 13 residues. The V gene's germline CDR1 is MNHEY and CDR2 SMNVEV (reference sequence). V lost 3 bases to trimming and J lost 2 bases, with 7 bases between them.

This rearrangement joins TRBV5-4 to TRBJ1-2; D not resolved. Germline V lookup: CDR1 SGHNT, CDR2 YYREEE (reference sequence). The CDR3 is made up of 16 amino acids. Trimming removed 0 bases from V and 1 base from J, with 13 bases in between. In DNA, the CDR3 is TGTGCCAGCAGCTTGGATTGGCAGAATTTTAACTATGGCTACACCTTC. Translated, it gives CASSLDWQNFNYGYTF.

The CDR3 nucleotides read TGTGCCAGTAGTATAGCGGGAGGCCCCTACAATGAGCAGTTCTTC. Protein sequence: CASSIAGGPYNEQFF. This chain joins TRBV19 and TRBJ2-1; 7 nucleotides line up with TRBD2. Germline V gives CDR1 LNHDA, CDR2 SQIVND (reference sequence). V trimming: 1 base; J trimming: 2 bases; junction bases outside the gene matches: 2. The CDR3 contains 15 residues.

Regarding this clone: The junction shows a germline mismatch at one end, possibly a read error. This chain connects TRBV11-3 to TRBJ2-3, with D unresolved. The CDR3 is 12 amino acids. Germline CDR1 SGHNT, CDR2 YENEEA. CDR3 residues: CAGSSPLDTQYF. The CDR3 DNA reads TGTGCCGGCAGCTCCCCCTTAGATACGCAGTATTTT.

V gene TRBV19 combines with J gene TRBJ1-5; TRBD1 matches at 7 bases. CDR3 length: 16 residues. Trimming removed 2 bases from V and 4 bases from J; junction bases left unmatched: 8. Germline V gene data show CDR1 as LNHDA and CDR2 as SQIVND (reference sequence). The CDR3 DNA sequence: TGTGCCAGTAGTATAACAGGGGCTCGTGGGAATCAGCCCCAGCATTTT. Protein: CASSITGARGNQPQHF.

A remark on this clone: A read error may produce the germline difference seen at one junction end. The chain carries TRBV5-4 and TRBJ2-7; D possibly uses TRBD1 or TRBD2 (5 bases each). There are 15 residues in the CDR3. Germline V gene data show CDR1 as SGHNT and CDR2 as YYREEE (reference sequence). The CDR3 sequence: CAGSLQDFGSYEQYF. The CDR3 region has the DNA TGTGCCGGCAGCTTACAGGACTTTGGCTCCTACGAGCAGTACTTC. The whole variable domain, filled in from reference TRBV5-4 and TRBJ2-7, reads ETGVTQSPTHLIKTRGQQVTLRCSSQSGHNTVSWYQQALGQGPQFIFQYYREEENGRGNFPPRFSGLQFPNYSSELNVNALELDDSALYLCAGSLQDFGSYEQYFGPGTRLTVT.

The chain combines TRBV7-2 with TRBJ1-6, with a tentative D call TRBD1 (5 bases). Germline V gives CDR1 SGHTA, CDR2 FQGNSA. The CDR3 is 16 residues long. Trimming removed 4 bases at V and 6 bases at J, with 16 bases between. The CDR3 DNA reads TGTGCCAGCAGCTCCCCGGGGGGAGGCCCTAATTCACCCCTCCACTTT. Its protein is CASSSPGGGPNSPLHF.

This CDR3 reads CASNWGRVSPLHF. DNA of the CDR3: TGTGCCAGTAATTGGGGAAGGGTCTCACCCCTCCACTTT. This chain uses TRBV19 with TRBJ1-6, with D unclear. Trimming took 7 bases from V and 10 from J, leaving 14 bases between them. Germline V lookup: CDR1 LNHDA, CDR2 SQIVND (reference sequence). CDR3 length: 13 amino acids. Full variable domain (missing parts from reference TRBV19 and TRBJ1-6): DGGITQSPKYLFRKEGQNVTLSCEQNLNHDAMYWYRQDPGQGLRLIYYSQIVNDFQKGDIAEGYSVSREKKESFPLTVTSAQKNPTAFYLCASNWGRVSPLHFGNGTRLTVT.

The CDR3, as DNA: TGTGCCAGCAGTCCACTGGGGGGGATCAGGGATACGCAGTATTTT. It is translated as CASSPLGGIRDTQYF. The chain couples TRBV6-5 to TRBJ2-3, with TRBD2 identical over 7 bases. This CDR3 has 15 amino acids. With 5 bases clipped from V and 6 bases from J, the junction kept 11 bases outside the gene matches. In germline, CDR1 is MNHEY, CDR2 SVGAGI.

The gene calls are TRBV5-6 and TRBJ2-1, with TRBD1 identical over 7 bases. The CDR3 runs 15 residues. Germline-derived CDR1 and CDR2 are SGHDT and YYEEEE. Unmatched junction bases numbered 7, after V lost 3 bases and J lost 4 bases. Here the CDR3 reads CASSSPGQLYNEQFF. Here the CDR3 DNA reads TGTGCCAGCAGCTCCCCGGGACAGCTATACAATGAGCAGTTCTTC.

The V gene is TRBV18, the J gene TRBJ1-4; D perhaps matches TRBD1 (6 bases). Trimming pared 6 bases from V and 5 bases from J, leaving 19 bases between. The CDR3 is 16 amino acids. The germline V gene has CDR1 KGHSH and CDR2 LQKENI. Here the CDR3 DNA reads TGTGCCAGCTCGAACCGGGTCGGACAGTTAAATGAAAAACTGTTTTTT. Amino acids: CASSNRVGQLNEKLFF.